Sequencing of this TCR beta chain was carried out in a study of T cell changes during pregnancy in multiple sclerosis (dated 2019 in TCRdb). In terms of the full investigation: In women with multiple sclerosis, the researchers looked at how the T cell repertoire shifted as pregnancy progressed.

The receptor library was made with the immunoSEQ multiplex PCR assay. TCRdb obtained this table from immuneACCESS and retained in-frame rearrangements with V and J assigned. These tables miss some clones; where compared with another copy, unresolved V genes account for less than half of the shortfall, and the remainder is unexplained. The sample records 84,000 or so clones, approximately 94% of which are singletons. The leading ten clones occupy 2% to 3% of the sample. This clone was picked up one time. It has no known antigen specificity. No base quality values were provided; no much bigger clone lies one nucleotide off. V loses 0 bases of germline sequence and J loses 3 bases, and the interval between the two ends is 13 bases. The CDR3 sequence holds 16 residues, the cysteine and phenylalanine included. Left in the record is the CDR3 DNA by itself, 48 bases read in frame from the first base. According to the germline V gene, CDR1 reads SGHTA and CDR2 reads FQGTGA.

Recombination connected TRBV7-3 to TRBJ2-3; no confident D gene assignment can be made. This sequence was found in a female donor with multiple sclerosis, enrolled in a pregnancy study. The material sequenced was peripheral blood, taken in the third trimester of pregnancy. The sequenced DNA is TGTGCCAGCAGCTTAACTACTGCATTCGGTACAGATACGCAGTATTTT. Its amino acids are CASSLTTAFGTDTQYF.